This T cell receptor beta chain was documented in a study of monozygotic twins with inflammatory bowel disease (dated by TCRdb to between 2018 and 2020). Some background on the complete study: The complete study included 28 monozygotic twin pairs: 19 IBD-discordant Danish pairs and nine German pairs, of which four were IBD-concordant and five were IBD-discordant. The search for disease-associated traits relied mainly on comparing, within discordant pairs, IBD patients with their genetically identical healthy co-twins. Each individual had, on average, about 151 000 unique TCRalpha sequences and 181 000 unique TCRbeta sequences available for analysis. Paper-wide results and their limitations: Differing immunosuppressive treatments among patients may have added background noise and inter-individual variability to the repertoires. Measured by the inverse Simpson index, TCRbeta repertoire diversity was lower in IBD patients than in their healthy co-twins. Compared with healthy twins, IBD patients had fewer clonotypes in common with other individuals, a difference most pronounced in patients showing signs of disease activity. The analysis was unable to tell different T cell subtypes apart. No single strong signal or clonotype linked to IBD turned up in the results, so the idea that one exists was not supported. Repertoire similarity did not differ between concordant and discordant twins, which could be due to limited statistical power.

The receptor library was made with 5' RACE. Each TCR library was prepared from about 3,300 ng of total RNA. For each sample, cDNA synthesis was carried out in eight separate reactions using SMARTScribe reverse transcriptase. During cDNA synthesis, template switching was used to introduce unique molecular identifiers that contained a 6-nucleotide sample barcode. TCRalpha and TCRbeta cDNA was amplified in two nested PCRs of around 15 and 10 cycles, and bead purification was carried out after each PCR. Before amplification, cDNA was treated with uracil DNA-glycosylase and purified using the QIAquick PCR purification kit. In the second PCR, Illumina TruSeq-compatible adapters and sample-specific barcodes were added. TapeStation and Qubit were used to check library quality and concentration, and roughly 4.8 ng of each library went into the pool. The pooled libraries were sequenced with 2 x 100 bp reads and custom sequencing primers on an Illumina HiSeq2500 single-index Rapid Run. In the paper's pipeline: MiGEC version 1.2.6 was used for UMI-based consensus assembly, which corrected PCR and sequencing errors. MiXCR version 2.1.1 was used for V(D)J alignment, clonotype assembly and CDR3 extraction. To normalise gene usage, clonotype sharing and MAIT/NKT TCR abundance, the top 1000, 10 000 and 20 000 clonotypes in each sample were analysed. After downsampling to 27 000 UMIs, diversity was calculated as the inverse Simpson index using the vegan R package. Paired Mann-Whitney U tests were applied to discordant twin pairs, and Benjamini-Hochberg correction was used for multiple testing. Reprocessed by TCRdb, the reads give a single entry per CDR3 protein sequence, without DNA. Clone size and V and J calls follow TCRdb, not the original study. This sample's table has entries for 110,000 or so distinct CDR3 sequences. The ten largest clones take up 9.5% to 15% of the sample.

CDR1 and CDR2 were assigned from the germline V gene as SGHRS and YFSETQ. From the cysteine up to the phenylalanine, the CDR3 has a length of 16 residues. Only the protein is available. In regard to this clonotype: Its antigen is unknown.

From each donor, an approximately 2.3 ml peripheral blood sample was drawn into PAXgene tubes and stored at -80 degrees C. Without any T cell sorting, total RNA was extracted from whole blood using the PAXgene blood miRNA kit on an automated QIAcube. Deep TCRalpha and TCRbeta repertoire profiling with unique molecular barcoding was performed on peripheral blood of monozygotic twin pairs concordant or discordant for inflammatory bowel disease. Smoking habits were recorded for all twin pairs, and individuals were classified as current, former or never smokers. This sequence was found in a human donor with ulcerative colitis or Crohn's disease, or a healthy co-twin of an affected twin (not recorded which). The sample taken for sequencing was blood. The chain is encoded by TRBV5-1 joined to TRBJ2-7; checking the TCRdb D call of TRBD1 is not possible without DNA. CDR3 region: CASSLGAGQGFNEQYF.